Listed here are 26 T cell receptor beta chains from one sample, sequenced in a study of blood T cell repertoires in COVID-19. Using immunoSEQ multiplex PCR, the repertoire was profiled, and TCRdb retains in-frame clones only, with some absent. The sample carries 90,000 or so clones, roughly 82% recorded once. The specimen sequenced was peripheral blood. The receptor set was obtained from a human donor in a cohort sampled during active COVID-19.

The gene calls are TRBV6-6 and TRBJ1-2; TRBD1 aligns across 11 bases. CDR1 is MNHNY and CDR2 is SVGAGI in the germline V gene (reference sequence). J gave up 4 bases and V 6 bases, and 7 bases lay outside the gene matches. The CDR3 is made up of 15 amino acids. This CDR3 reads CASSQDRGLFYGYTF. The CDR3 region has the DNA TGTGCCAGCAGCCAGGACAGGGGGCTTTTCTATGGCTACACCTTC.

This rearrangement joins TRBV4-3 to TRBJ2-3; 9 positions match TRBD2. This CDR3 is built from 16 residues. Germline CDR1 LGHNA, CDR2 YSLEER. The junction had 11 bases not matched to a gene; V was cut back by 4 bases and J by 6 bases. CDR3 loop: CASSPLGRGGRDTQYF. Here the CDR3 DNA reads TGCGCCAGCAGCCCGTTAGGGCGGGGGGGGCGGGATACGCAGTATTTT.

The chain couples TRBV11-2 to TRBJ2-5; 9 bases fit TRBD1. CDR1 is SGHAT and CDR2 is FQNNGV in the germline V gene. V lost 4 bases, J lost 3 bases, and 18 bases stayed unmatched. The CDR3 sequence is 19 residues long. The CDR3 loop reads CASSSPGSEGDRAKETQYF. Written as DNA, the CDR3 is TGTGCCAGCAGCTCACCGGGTTCTGAGGGGGACAGGGCCAAAGAGACCCAGTACTTC.

The V gene is TRBV11-3, the J gene TRBJ2-2, with 8 bases lining up with TRBD1. Trimming at V came to 3 bases and at J to 6 bases, leaving 3 bases not matched to a gene. The CDR3 totals 14 residues. Germline CDR1 reads SGHNT; CDR2 reads YENEEA. The CDR3 sequence is CASSFQDRAGELFF. CDR3 in DNA: TGTGCCAGCAGCTTCCAGGACAGGGCCGGGGAGCTGTTTTTT.

V and J are TRBV5-1 and TRBJ1-2, with D uncertain. The germline gives CDR1 SGHRS, CDR2 YFSETQ. V lost 6 bases to trimming and J lost 4 bases, with 16 bases between them. CDR3 length: 14 amino acids. CDR3 amino acids: CASIPFPTAYGYTF. CDR3 nucleotides: TGCGCCAGCATCCCCTTTCCTACAGCCTATGGCTACACCTTC.

Only a few counts were recorded for this clone. The genes are TRBV19 and TRBJ2-1, with TRBD2 matching over 10 bases. CDR3 length equals 16 residues. The junction had 7 bases not matched to a gene; V was cut back by 5 bases and J by 3 bases. Germline CDR1 is LNHDA and CDR2 is SQIVND (reference sequence). CDR3 loop: CASSPQAGGGYNEQFF. The CDR3 region has the DNA TGTGCCAGTAGTCCTCAAGCGGGAGGGGGCTACAATGAGCAGTTCTTC. Looking up the rest from reference TRBV19 and TRBJ2-1 gives the full variable domain: DGGITQSPKYLFRKEGQNVTLSCEQNLNHDAMYWYRQDPGQGLRLIYYSQIVNDFQKGDIAEGYSVSREKKESFPLTVTSAQKNPTAFYLCASSPQAGGGYNEQFFGPGTRLTVL.

The chain has TRBV7-9 and TRBJ1-1, with no clear D. Germline CDR1 reads SEHNR; CDR2 reads FQNEAQ (reference sequence). The CDR3 is 14 residues long. The V end lost 1 base, the J end lost 1 base, and 7 bases lay between the germline ends. CDR3 protein: CASSLGAGNTEAFF. In nucleotides, the CDR3 is TGTGCCAGCAGCTTAGGAGCTGGGAACACTGAAGCTTTCTTT.

The rearrangement links TRBV27 to TRBJ1-1; D uncertain. Germline lookup yields CDR1 MNHEY and CDR2 SMNVEV (reference sequence). Deletions cut 3 bases from V and 4 bases from J, with 15 bases between. This CDR3 is 15 amino acids long. Here the CDR3 reads CASSLGRGRSTEAFF. In nucleotides, the CDR3 is TGTGCCAGCAGTTTGGGCCGGGGTAGGAGCACTGAAGCTTTCTTT.

The genes are TRBV19 and TRBJ2-1, with TRBD2 matching 12 bases. With V trimmed by 4 bases and J by 3 bases, 7 bases remained unmatched. The CDR3 totals 17 residues. Germline V gene sequence: CDR1 LNHDA, CDR2 SQIVND (reference sequence). CDR3 in amino acids: CASSTSSGRGGYNEQFF. DNA of the CDR3: TGTGCCAGTAGTACCTCTAGCGGGAGGGGGGGCTACAATGAGCAGTTCTTC.

CDR3 coding DNA: TGCGCCAGCAGCTTGGACAGGACGAGCACCGGGGAGCTGTTTTTT. It specifies CASSLDRTSTGELFF. The chain carries TRBV5-1 and TRBJ2-2; perhaps TRBD1 as D (5 bases). CDR3 length equals 15 residues. From germline, CDR1 is SGHRS and CDR2 YFSETQ. The V end lost 0 bases, the J end lost 4 bases, and 10 bases lay between the germline ends.

This chain connects TRBV5-5 to TRBJ2-7; D is perhaps TRBD1 (6 bases). CDR1 and CDR2 (germline): SGHKS, YYEKEE (reference sequence). CDR3 length: 14 amino acids. Between the trimmed V and J ends, which lost 4 bases and 3 bases, there was a span of 14 bases. DNA for the CDR3: TGTGCCAGCAGCCCGGACAGTTATATCTACGAGCAGTACTTC. Translated: CASSPDSYIYEQYF.

The chain combines TRBV6-6 with TRBJ2-7; D perhaps matches TRBD1 (6 bases). Trimming left V 5 bases short and J 2 bases short, with 22 bases between. The CDR3 sequence is 17 residues long. Per germline, CDR1 MNHNY and CDR2 SVGAGI (reference sequence). The CDR3 sequence: CASSLLPRTDWTYEQYF. The CDR3 DNA reads as TGTGCCAGCAGTCTACTGCCCCGGACAGACTGGACCTACGAGCAGTACTTC.

The chain combines TRBV28 with TRBJ2-1; 12 nucleotides line up with TRBD1. Looked up from germline, CDR1 is MDHEN and CDR2 is SYDVKM. This CDR3 comprises 20 residues. V shed 4 bases, J shed 2 bases, and the junction held 15 bases outside the gene matches. CDR3 coding DNA: TGTGCCAGCAGTTCCCCGGGACAGGGGGCTACTAGCGGAGCCTACAATGAGCAGTTCTTC. Translated, it gives CASSSPGQGATSGAYNEQFF.

The V gene is TRBV18, the J gene TRBJ2-1; 14 bases map to TRBD2. V was clipped by 6 bases and J by 5 bases; unmatched bases: 12. Germline CDR1 reads KGHSH; CDR2 reads LQKENI. The CDR3 extends over 18 amino acids. CDR3 in amino acids: CASSPGQGLAGDNNEQFF. Here the CDR3 DNA reads TGTGCCAGCTCGCCGGGACAGGGACTAGCGGGGGATAACAATGAGCAGTTCTTC.

This rearrangement joins TRBV2 to TRBJ2-5, with D possibly TRBD2 on 6 matching bases. Trimming took 8 bases from V and 4 from J, leaving 14 bases between them. The CDR3 is 13 residues long. Per the germline V gene, CDR1 is SNHLY and CDR2 is FYNNEI. Here the CDR3 reads CASFVGTAETQYF. The DNA of the CDR3 is TGTGCCAGCTTTGTAGGGACTGCAGAGACCCAGTACTTC.

The chain combines TRBV3-1 (or the pseudogene TRBV3-2) with TRBJ2-7; TRBD2 might be the D (5 bases). Germline CDR1 reads LGHDT; CDR2 reads YNNKEL (reference sequence). CDR3 length: 15 residues. Between the trimmed V and J ends, which lost 1 base and 7 bases, there was a span of 17 bases. The CDR3 nucleotides read TGTGCCAGCAGCCAAGGGACTTTAACCCAAGGGGAGCAGTACTTC. As protein: CASSQGTLTQGEQYF.

The J gene is TRBJ2-2, the V gene TRBV28; a possible D gene is TRBD1 (5 bases). Germline V gene data show CDR1 as MDHEN and CDR2 as SYDVKM. The CDR3 has 18 amino acids. The V end was cut by 6 bases, the J end by 2 bases, with 22 bases between. DNA for the CDR3: TGTGCCAGCAGGGGCGTCTTTTTAGGGGCTGAAAACACCGGGGAGCTGTTTTTT. Encoded protein: CASRGVFLGAENTGELFF.

The chain is built from TRBV4-1 and TRBJ1-6, with unresolved D. CDR1 and CDR2 from the germline V gene are MGHRA and YSYEKL. The CDR3 has 13 residues. Between the trimmed V and J ends, which lost 1 base and 7 bases, there was a span of 5 bases. The CDR3 spells CASSQGENSPLHF. The CDR3 DNA is TGCGCCAGCAGCCAAGGCGAGAATTCACCCCTCCACTTT.

The rearrangement joins TRBV4-1 to TRBJ1-1, with D possibly matching TRBD1 (6 bases). This CDR3 has 13 amino acids. CDR1 is MGHRA, CDR2 YSYEKL, per germline. V lost 4 bases to trimming and J lost 4 bases, with 10 bases between them. The CDR3 sequence is CASSLTGVTEAFF. CDR3 nucleotides: TGCGCCAGCAGCCTGACAGGAGTCACTGAAGCTTTCTTT.

J is TRBJ2-4 and V is TRBV27; TRBD1 is a possible D gene (6 bases). This CDR3 is built from 13 residues. Trimming pared 2 bases from V and 6 bases from J, leaving 8 bases between. Per germline, CDR1 MNHEY and CDR2 SMNVEV (reference sequence). CDR3 region: CASSLTGPNIQYF. In nucleotides, the CDR3 is TGTGCCAGCAGTTTAACAGGGCCAAACATTCAGTACTTC.

This clone was detected ten times or more. The chain joins TRBV2 to TRBJ1-1; D is ambiguous. The CDR3 has 13 residues. Germline CDR1 reads SNHLY; CDR2 reads FYNNEI. V dropped 6 bases and J dropped 1 base, with 9 bases sitting between them. Here the CDR3 DNA reads TGTGCCAGCAGGGCGGGCAGGAACACTGAAGCTTTCTTT. As protein: CASRAGRNTEAFF.

The V gene is TRBV5-6, the J gene TRBJ2-3; 11 bases are shared with TRBD2. Germline V gene sequence: CDR1 SGHDT, CDR2 YYEEEE. The CDR3 is 17 amino acids. With V trimmed by 3 bases and J by 3 bases, 9 bases remained unmatched. The chain's CDR3 is CASSSPIAGGRTDTQYF. The CDR3 DNA is TGTGCCAGCAGCTCGCCGATAGCGGGGGGGCGGACAGATACGCAGTATTTT.

J is TRBJ2-1 and V is TRBV24-1, with TRBD2 matching 12 bases. The germline V gene encodes CDR1 KGHDR and CDR2 SFDVKD. This CDR3 has 18 residues. V trimming: 3 bases; J trimming: 0 bases; junction bases outside the gene matches: 5. The CDR3 reads CATSDGLAGKSSYNEQFF. CDR3 coding DNA: TGTGCCACCAGTGATGGACTAGCGGGGAAGAGCTCCTACAATGAGCAGTTCTTC.

V gene TRBV11-2 combines with J gene TRBJ2-1; D call uncertain. Germline CDR1 reads SGHAT; CDR2 reads FQNNGV. The CDR3 has 11 amino acids. V was trimmed by 5 bases and J by 6 bases, leaving 5 bases between them. The CDR3 DNA follows: TGTGCCAGCAGCCGAGGCAATGAGCAGTTCTTC. It encodes CASSRGNEQFF.

The chain carries TRBV5-1 and TRBJ1-2, with TRBD1 matching 9 bases. J gave up 8 bases and V 0 bases, and 8 bases lay outside the gene matches. The germline gives CDR1 SGHRS, CDR2 YFSETQ. The CDR3 covers 15 residues. Here the CDR3 reads CASSLGRGQGRGYTF. The CDR3 DNA reads as TGCGCCAGCAGCTTGGGAAGGGGACAGGGAAGAGGCTACACCTTC. Full variable domain (remainder filled in from reference TRBV5-1 and TRBJ1-2): KAGVTQTPRYLIKTRGQQVTLSCSPISGHRSVSWYQQTPGQGLQFLFEYFSETQRNKGNFPGRFSGRQFSNSRSEMNVSTLELGDSALYLCASSLGRGQGRGYTFGSGTRLTVV.

This clone was seen a few times. This rearrangement joins TRBV7-9 to TRBJ1-3; D not certain. The CDR3 is made up of 19 amino acids. Germline CDR1 is SEHNR and CDR2 is FQNEAQ (reference sequence). V lost 4 bases and J 1 base, leaving 23 bases between the germline ends. For the CDR3, the DNA is TGTGCCAGCAGCTCCCTCGCCGAGGGCAGGTCAAAATCTGGAAACACCATATATTTT. This codes for CASSSLAEGRSKSGNTIYF.